Shown below are 21 T cell receptor beta chains from a single sample sequenced in a study of human T cells and chemical hapten exposure. The time point is: patch test 2, 6 weeks after DPC sensitization. Treatment in this sample: therapeutic diphenylcyclopropenone sensitization with weekly scalp DPC. MiXCR, applied by TCRdb to the RACE reads, yields one record per CDR3 protein. This table holds just over 350,000 distinct CDR3 sequences, over 6% found once. This specimen consisted of whole blood, obtained in connection with sensitization to the hapten diphenylcyclopropenone (DPC). The receptors were gathered from a woman under 30 with alopecia areata. Some clones in this sample may be carry-over from other donors' samples.

In its sample, this clonotype was seen many times. This rearrangement joins TRBV24-1 to TRBJ2-5; TRBD2 is a possible D gene (6 bases). V gave up 0 bases and J gave up 3 bases, with 10 bases separating them. The CDR3 is made up of 15 amino acids. Germline V lookup: CDR1 KGHDR, CDR2 SFDVKD. The CDR3 here is CATSDLGEEEETQYF. CDR3 in DNA: TGTGCCACCAGTGATTTGGGGGAGGAGGAAGAGACCCAGTACTTC.

This clonotype appeared a few times. V usage is TRBV24-1 and J usage is TRBJ2-1, with 9 bases lining up with TRBD2. V trimming: 6 bases; J trimming: 9 bases; junction bases outside the gene matches: 14. The germline gives CDR1 KGHDR, CDR2 SFDVKD. The CDR3 loop spans 16 amino acids. For the CDR3, the DNA is TGTGCCACCAGTTCCCCCCGCGGGGGGGCCATGGGTGAGCAGTTCTTC. This codes for CATSSPRGGAMGEQFF.

This sequence joins TRBV27 and TRBJ1-2; the match to TRBD1 covers 11 bases. Germline V gives CDR1 MNHEY, CDR2 SMNVEV (reference sequence). This CDR3 spans 16 amino acids. The junction had 3 bases not matched to a gene; V was cut back by 0 bases and J by 3 bases. The CDR3 coding sequence is TGTGCCAGCAGTTTATCGGGACAGGGGGACCACTATGGCTACACCTTC. Amino acids: CASSLSGQGDHYGYTF.

This clonotype was observed a few times. V is TRBV2 and J is TRBJ1-5; no firm D call. V lost 4 bases, J lost 7 bases, and 17 bases lay in between. CDR1 is SNHLY, CDR2 FYNNEI, per germline. This CDR3 is 15 amino acids long. This CDR3 reads CASSADRVLRQPQHF. The CDR3 nucleotides are TGTGCCAGCAGTGCGGACCGTGTGTTGAGGCAGCCCCAGCATTTT.

This clonotype has a handful of counts. The DNA for the CDR3 is TGTGCCAGCAGTGAAGACTGGGTCTCTGGAAACACCATATATTTT. Its protein product is CASSEDWVSGNTIYF. The V and J genes are TRBV6-1 and TRBJ1-3; D ambiguous. Germline V lookup: CDR1 MNHNS, CDR2 SASEGT. The CDR3 extends over 15 amino acids. V shed 1 base and J shed 0 bases, with 7 bases lying between them.

This clonotype came up a few times. J is TRBJ2-1 and V is TRBV28; D is ambiguous. Germline CDR1 MDHEN, CDR2 SYDVKM. The CDR3 loop spans 15 amino acids. Trimming removed 2 bases at V and 6 bases at J, with 14 bases between. CDR3 bases: TGTGCCAGCAGTTTAGCACTTTACCCCCTCAATGAGCAGTTCTTC. It yields the protein CASSLALYPLNEQFF.

This clonotype was picked up many times. This chain uses TRBV10-3 with TRBJ1-1, with TRBD1 identical over 10 bases. The CDR3 has 14 amino acids. Germline CDR1 is ENHRY and CDR2 is SYGVKD. Trimming removed 6 bases from V and 5 bases from J; junction bases left unmatched: 6. CDR3 DNA: TGTGCCATCAGGGCCGGGACAGGGGAAACTGAAGCTTTCTTT. Its translation is CAIRAGTGETEAFF.

V and J are TRBV6-2 or TRBV6-3 and TRBJ1-1; D gene uncertain. Germline-derived CDR1 and CDR2 are MNHEY and SVGEGT. Between the trimmed V and J ends, which lost 4 bases and 1 base, there was a span of 13 bases. The CDR3 runs to 15 residues. The CDR3 DNA sequence: TGTGCCAGCAGTTCAGGACCCTTCAGGAACACTGAAGCTTTCTTT. It codes for CASSSGPFRNTEAFF.

The table lists this clonotype with many counts. The chain combines TRBV12-3 or TRBV12-4 with TRBJ1-6, with D possibly being TRBD1 (5 bases). There are 15 residues in the CDR3. V lost 7 bases to trimming and J lost 0 bases, with 10 bases between them. CDR3 bases: TGTGCCAGCACCTGGGGGGGCTCCTATAATTCACCCCTCCACTTT. As protein: CASTWGGSYNSPLHF.

This clonotype was detected many times. The chain recombines TRBV7-2 with TRBJ2-3; D unclear. V was cut by 2 bases and J by 2 bases, with 8 bases left in between. CDR3 length: 14 residues. Germline V gene sequence: CDR1 SGHTA, CDR2 FQGNSA. This CDR3 is CASSLPSPTDTQYF. CDR3 bases: TGTGCCAGCAGCTTACCCTCGCCCACAGATACGCAGTATTTT.

A few counts support this clonotype. The CDR3 coding sequence is TGCAGCGCGGGCGGAGGGGCTGACTATGGCTACACCTTC. This encodes CSAGGGADYGYTF. V usage is TRBV29-1 and J usage is TRBJ1-2; possibly TRBD1 for D (5 bases). V shed 7 bases and J shed 3 bases, with 15 bases lying between them. This CDR3 is built from 13 residues. Germline V gene data show CDR1 as SQVTM and CDR2 as ANQGSEA. Complete variable domain (other parts from reference TRBV29-1 and TRBJ1-2): SAVISQKPSRDICQRGTSLTIQCQVDSQVTMMFWYRQQPGQSLTLIATANQGSEATYESGFVIDKFPISRPNLTFSTLTVSNMSPEDSSIYLCSAGGGADYGYTFGSGTRLTVV.

Only a few counts were recorded for this clonotype. The chain links TRBV5-1 to TRBJ2-6, with D perhaps TRBD1 (6 bases). Germline loops: CDR1 SGHRS, CDR2 YFSETQ. The CDR3 covers 17 residues. V was shortened by 4 bases and J by 0 bases, with 14 bases between the two germline ends. The CDR3 spells CASSPGHLSSGANVLTF. The DNA of the CDR3 is TGCGCCAGCAGCCCGGGACACCTCAGCTCTGGGGCCAACGTCCTGACTTTC.

Ten or more counts support this clonotype. The J gene is TRBJ2-7, the V gene TRBV6-5, with D perhaps matching TRBD2 (6 bases). The CDR3 is 14 residues long. Deletions cut 2 bases from V and 4 bases from J, with 12 bases between. Germline loops: CDR1 MNHEY, CDR2 SVGAGI. CDR3 nucleotides: TGTGCCAGCAGTTACGGGGGAGGCGATTACGAGCAGTACTTC. Its protein is CASSYGGGDYEQYF.

The genes are TRBV6-5 and TRBJ2-7, with D possibly TRBD2 on 6 matching bases. Germline CDR1 is MNHEY and CDR2 is SVGAGI. The CDR3 spans 15 residues. V dropped 6 bases and J dropped 9 bases, with 24 bases sitting between them. The CDR3 protein is CASSRTPQGGTGQYF. The CDR3 coding sequence is TGTGCCAGCAGCCGAACGCCCCAGGGAGGTACCGGGCAGTACTTC.

This clonotype was seen repeatedly, ten times or more. V is TRBV25-1 and J is TRBJ2-3; D may correspond to TRBD1 or TRBD2 (5 bases each). Between the trimmed V and J ends, which lost 3 bases and 3 bases, there was a span of 7 bases. The germline V gene has CDR1 MGHDK and CDR2 SYGVNS. The CDR3 consists of 13 residues. The CDR3 DNA follows: TGTGCCAGCAGTGATTGGGGGACAGATACGCAGTATTTT. Its translation is CASSDWGTDTQYF.

This clonotype was recorded a few times. The rearrangement links TRBV7-2 to TRBJ2-1; 11 bases match TRBD2. CDR3 size: 16 residues. In germline, CDR1 is SGHTA, CDR2 FQGNSA. V was clipped by 6 bases and J by 15 bases; unmatched bases: 19. CDR3 DNA: TGTGCCAGCAGGCAACCCGGGACTAGCGGCCCACCTGGCCGGTTCTTC. Amino acid sequence: CASRQPGTSGPPGRFF. The entire variable domain, with the rest obtained from reference TRBV7-2 and TRBJ2-1, is as follows: GAGVSQSPSNKVTEKGKDVELRCDPISGHTALYWYRQSLGQGLEFLIYFQGNSAPDKSGLPSDRFSAERTGGSVSTLTIQRTQQEDSAVYLCASRQPGTSGPPGRFFGPGTRLTVL.

This clonotype was counted a few times. CDR3 protein: CASSLGLGGNTDTQYF. The DNA for the CDR3 is TGTGCCAGCAGCTTGGGCCTAGGGGGGAACACAGATACGCAGTATTTT. The rearrangement uses TRBV5-6 and TRBJ2-3; tentatively, D is TRBD1 or TRBD2 (6 bases each). Germline loops: CDR1 SGHDT, CDR2 YYEEEE. This CDR3 has 16 residues. V gave up 0 bases and J gave up 2 bases, with 13 bases separating them.

V is TRBV27 and J is TRBJ2-3, with D tentatively TRBD2 (7 bases). The germline CDR1 and CDR2 sequences are MNHEY and SMNVEV (reference sequence). This CDR3 has 16 residues. V was clipped by 7 bases and J by 2 bases, with 19 bases between them. Here the CDR3 DNA reads TGTGCCAGCAAGGGTTTGGGGGGGGCGGACACAGATACGCAGTATTTT. This translates into CASKGLGGADTDTQYF.

This clonotype was seen only a few times. This chain links TRBV7-9 with TRBJ2-3; D could derive from TRBD1 or TRBD2 (6 bases each). The CDR3 consists of 13 residues. The ends were cut back, 5 bases at V and 10 bases at J, with 16 bases in the middle. Germline CDR1 and CDR2: SEHNR and FQNEAQ (reference sequence). CDR3 DNA: TGTGCCAGCAGCCCCACAGGGCCGGGGGCGCAGTATTTT. Translating it yields CASSPTGPGAQYF.

V gene TRBV10-3 combines with J gene TRBJ2-3; 9 bases match TRBD2. V was clipped by 7 bases and J by 0 bases; unmatched bases: 8. Germline CDR1 ENHRY, CDR2 SYGVKD. The CDR3 consists of 16 residues. The CDR3 nucleotides are TGTGCCATCAACCGCGGGGGGGTCTCTAGCACAGATACGCAGTATTTT. It is translated as CAINRGGVSSTDTQYF.

In its sample, this clonotype was seen a few times. This chain uses TRBV7-9 with TRBJ2-2, with 10 bases fitting TRBD2. V lost 4 bases to trimming and J lost 2 bases; unmatched junction nucleotides: 7. CDR3 size: 17 residues. Germline loops: CDR1 SEHNR, CDR2 FQNEAQ (reference sequence). The CDR3 DNA reads TGTGCCAGCAGCTCCAGGACTAGCGGAAGTAACACCGGGGAGCTGTTTTTT. Translated, it gives CASSSRTSGSNTGELFF.